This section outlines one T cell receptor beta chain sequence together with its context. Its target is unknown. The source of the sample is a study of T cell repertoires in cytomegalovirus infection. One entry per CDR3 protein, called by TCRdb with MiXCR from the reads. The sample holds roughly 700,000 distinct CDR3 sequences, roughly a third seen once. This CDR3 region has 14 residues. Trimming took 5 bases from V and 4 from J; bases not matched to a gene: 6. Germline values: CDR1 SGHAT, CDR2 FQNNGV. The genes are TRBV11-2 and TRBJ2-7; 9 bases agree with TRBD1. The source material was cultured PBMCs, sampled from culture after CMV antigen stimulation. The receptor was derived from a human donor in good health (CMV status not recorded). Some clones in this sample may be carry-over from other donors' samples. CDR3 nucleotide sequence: TGTGCCAGCAGCCACGGACAGGGGTTATACGAGCAGTACTTC. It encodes CASSHGQGLYEQYF.